The sample holds a few counts of the clone carrying this T cell receptor beta chain. The CDR3 covers 18 residues. In germline, CDR1 is MRHNA, CDR2 SNTAGT. Unmatched junction bases numbered 13, after V lost 2 bases and J lost 4 bases. This specimen comes from a study of blood T cell repertoires in COVID-19. The wider study: Acute and convalescent COVID-19 samples came from the United States, Italy and Spain. PBMCs, B-cell-depleted T cells, or T cells provided the cDNA or gDNA that made up the material.

In the study's own analysis: The assay estimated nucleated cells by amplifying reference gene primers. Here immunoSEQ multiplex PCR was the method, and the copy in TCRdb shows in-frame clones only, minus some. Clone size and V and J calls were adopted from that table, with D and trimming inferred from the DNA. The table shows roughly 100,000 clones, with more than 70% occurring only once. Sequencing was done on a sample of peripheral blood. The rearrangement joins TRBV6-4 to TRBJ2-3; 9 nucleotides line up with TRBD2. The sequence came from a woman at least 80 years old in a cohort sampled during active COVID-19. For the CDR3, the DNA is TGTGCCAGCAGTGACGGCGCGGGAGGGCCATTTAGCCCAGATACGCAGTATTTT. It encodes CASSDGAGGPFSPDTQYF.